This T cell receptor beta chain was profiled in a study of T cell responses to AZD1222 COVID-19 vaccine. The table came from immunoSEQ multiplex PCR; TCRdb's copy has only in-frame clones and leaves some out. Of some 74,000 clones listed, 70% to 90% are singletons. Study outcomes and limitations: Repertoires were sampled only after the peak T cell response.

Note on this clone: The antigen remains unidentified.

The clonotype was recovered from an adult who received the AZD1222 COVID-19 vaccine. The sample consisted of peripheral blood, taken 28 days after the second AZD1222 dose.

The CDR3, as DNA: TGTGCCAGCAGACAACGGACATCCAACACAGATACGCAGTATTTT. Translation gives CASRQRTSNTDTQYF. The V call is TRBV2, the J call TRBJ2-3, with D tentatively TRBD1 (5 bases). The CDR3 has 15 residues. CDR1 is SNHLY and CDR2 is FYNNEI in the germline V gene. The germline V and J ends were trimmed by 6 bases and 2 bases, with 15 bases remaining between them.